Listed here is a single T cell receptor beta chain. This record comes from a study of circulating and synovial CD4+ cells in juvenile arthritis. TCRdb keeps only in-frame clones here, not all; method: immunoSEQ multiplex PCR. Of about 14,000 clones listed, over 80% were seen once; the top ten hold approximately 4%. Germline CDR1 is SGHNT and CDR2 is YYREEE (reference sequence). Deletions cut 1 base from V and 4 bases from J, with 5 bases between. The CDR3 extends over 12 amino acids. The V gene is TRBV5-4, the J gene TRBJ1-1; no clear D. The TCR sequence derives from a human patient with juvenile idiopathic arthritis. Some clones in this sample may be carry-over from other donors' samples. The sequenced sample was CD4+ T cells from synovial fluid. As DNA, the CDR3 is TGTGCCAGCAGCTTGTCATCCACTGAAGCTTTCTTT. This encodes CASSLSSTEAFF.